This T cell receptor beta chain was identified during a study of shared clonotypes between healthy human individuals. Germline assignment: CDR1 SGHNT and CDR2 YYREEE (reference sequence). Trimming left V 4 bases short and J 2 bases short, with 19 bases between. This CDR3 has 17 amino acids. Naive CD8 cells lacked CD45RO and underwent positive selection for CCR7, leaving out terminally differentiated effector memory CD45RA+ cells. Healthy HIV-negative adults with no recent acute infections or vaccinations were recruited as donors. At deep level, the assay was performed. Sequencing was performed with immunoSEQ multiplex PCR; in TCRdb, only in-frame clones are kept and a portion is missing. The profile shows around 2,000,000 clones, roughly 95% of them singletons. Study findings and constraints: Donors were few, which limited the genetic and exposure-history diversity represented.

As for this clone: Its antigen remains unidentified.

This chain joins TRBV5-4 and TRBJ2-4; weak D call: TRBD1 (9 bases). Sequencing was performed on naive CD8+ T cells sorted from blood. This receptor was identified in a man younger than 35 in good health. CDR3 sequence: CASSNSGTGSSKNIQYF. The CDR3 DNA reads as TGTGCCAGCAGCAATAGCGGGACAGGGTCGTCCAAAAACATTCAGTACTTC.